This is a list of T cell receptor beta chains from one sample in a study of regulatory T cells in long-lasting Graves disease. MiXCR was run by TCRdb on the multiplex PCR reads, yielding one entry per CDR3 protein. The sample yields 430,000 or so distinct CDR3 sequences, around 23% seen once. The specimen was peripheral blood mononuclear cells (PBMCs), collected when the disease was refractory, from a patient treated with antithyroid drugs. All receptors come from a female donor with Graves disease. CDR3s include the opening cysteine and the closing phenylalanine or tryptophan. A D gene is named only where the DNA matches it firmly. Rows give clone size only sometimes, using once, few, many, or a class for an expanded clone.

clone size,J gene,V gene,D gene,CDR3 DNA,CDR3 protein
NA,TRBJ2-7,TRBV7-2,NA,TGTGCCAGCAGCTTACTCGCGGTCATCGGGAAGGACGAGCAGTACTTC,CASSLLAVIGKDEQYF
many,TRBJ1-2,TRBV2,NA,TGTGCCAGCAGTGGGGACATGAGCAACTATGGCTACACCTTC,CASSGDMSNYGYTF
many,TRBJ2-7,TRBV6-2/TRBV6-3,TRBD1,TGTGCCAGCAGTTACGGACAGGGGAATTACGAGCAGTACTTC,CASSYGQGNYEQYF
many,TRBJ2-7,TRBV6-1,TRBD2,TGTGCCAGCAGTCCCTTTTGGACTAGCCTACGCTCCTACGAGCAGTACTTC,CASSPFWTSLRSYEQYF
many,TRBJ2-5,TRBV6-1,TRBD1,TGTGCCAGCAGAAACGCAGGGGGCTGGGGAGAGACCCAGTACTTC,CASRNAGGWGETQYF
few,TRBJ1-4,TRBV30,NA,TGTGCCTGGAGTGTATCTGCTCTGAGGTTGAATTTT,CAWSVSALRLNF
once,TRBJ2-2,TRBV27,TRBD2,TGTGCCAGCAGCTTAATGGGCAGGACTAGCGGCCGGGGGGAGCTGTTCTTT,CASSLMGRTSGRGELFF
NA,TRBJ2-3,TRBV5-4,TRBD2,TGTGCCAGCAGCTGGGACTACAGCACAGATACGCAGTATTTT,CASSWDYSTDTQYF
many,TRBJ2-2,TRBV6-1,TRBD2,TGTGCCAGCAGCACTAGCGAGAGCACCGGGGAGCTGTTTTTT,CASSTSESTGELFF
many,TRBJ2-2,TRBV15,TRBD2,TGTGCCACCAGCAGGGCTAGCGGGAGTATCGCCGGGGAGCTGTTTTTT,CATSRASGSIAGELFF
NA,TRBJ2-1,TRBV28,TRBD2,TGTGCCAGCAGTCCTTTACGGACTAGCGGGGTGGGCAATGAGCAGTTCTTC,CASSPLRTSGVGNEQFF
NA,TRBJ2-2,TRBV18,NA,TGTGCCAGCTCGTCTGACAGGGAGGCCTTCACCGGGGAGCTGTTTTTT,CASSSDREAFTGELFF
few,TRBJ2-5,TRBV30,TRBD1,TGTGCCTTCGCTTTAGGGGGCGGCCTCTCTGGAGAGACCCAGTACTTC,CAFALGGGLSGETQYF
NA,TRBJ2-2,TRBV7-9,NA,TGTGCCAGCAGCTTAGATTGGGGTGCCGGGGAGCTGTTTTTT,CASSLDWGAGELFF
few,TRBJ2-7,TRBV19,NA,TGTGCCAGTAGTATCCCCCCCAGGGGAATCCTTCCGACCTACGAGCAGTACTTC,CASSIPPRGILPTYEQYF
NA,TRBJ1-6,TRBV28,TRBD1,TGTGCCAGCAGTATACCGGGACAGGGTAATTCACCCCTCCACTTT,CASSIPGQGNSPLHF
NA,TRBJ2-5,TRBV28,NA,TGTGCCAGCTCAAACCAAGGGCCGGGAGCGGGAGAGACCCAGTACTTC,CASSNQGPGAGETQYF
many,TRBJ1-6,TRBV27,TRBD1,TGTGCCAGCAGTTCCTGGGACAGCTCCTATAATTCACCCCTCCACTTT,CASSSWDSSYNSPLHF
many,TRBJ2-5,TRBV15,NA,TGTGCCACCAGCACCTTATGGGGAGGCCAAGAGACCCAGTACTTC,CATSTLWGGQETQYF
many,TRBJ1-6,TRBV28,NA,TGTGCCAGCGTGCCAGGAGGGACAAGCAAGGTTTCACCCCTCCACTTT,CASVPGGTSKVSPLHF
few,TRBJ2-4,TRBV30,TRBD2,TGTGCCTGGAGTGCCTATAGGACTAGCGGGAGGAGAAACAAAAACATTCAGTACTTC,CAWSAYRTSGRRNKNIQYF
many,TRBJ2-2,TRBV2,TRBD2,TGTGCCAGCAGAACCCTAACGGGAGGAAACACCGGGGAGCTGTTTTTT,CASRTLTGGNTGELFF
few,TRBJ2-7,TRBV20-1,NA,TGCAGTGCTAGAGTTGGACTTGGTTACGAGCAGTACTTC,CSARVGLGYEQYF
NA,TRBJ1-1,TRBV5-1,NA,TGCGCCAGCAGCTTGGTAGGCAGCCTATCCGATATGAACACTGAAGCTTTCTTT,CASSLVGSLSDMNTEAFF
many,TRBJ1-1,TRBV5-5,TRBD1,TGTGCCAGCAGCCGTACGACAGGGTCAGAAGCTTTCTTT,CASSRTTGSEAFF
once,TRBJ1-1,TRBV5-1,NA,TGCGCCAGCAGCTCCTGGATTGGGGACACTGAAGCTTTCTTT,CASSSWIGDTEAFF
few,TRBJ1-4,TRBV25-1,TRBD1,TGTGCCAGCAGTGAATATATTTTCGACAGGGGGAATGAAAAACTGTTTTTT,CASSEYIFDRGNEKLFF
NA,TRBJ1-4,TRBV3-1,TRBD1,TGTGCCAGCAGCCTACGGACAGGGTCGAATGAAAAACTGTTTTTT,CASSLRTGSNEKLFF